The sample holds a few counts of the clone carrying this TCR beta chain. Antigen specificity is unknown. This entry belongs to a study of T cell responses to AZD1222 COVID-19 vaccine. General study results and limits: Among the donors, most were white British and more were female, and clonal diversity was possibly underestimated. Samples come after the peak T cell response, not at day 14. As reported, nearly half of all spike-specific TCRs target variant regions that are unmutated. Recipients of two AZD1222 doses showed rising Spike-specific TCR breadth and depth.

TCRdb's table, derived via immunoSEQ multiplex PCR, lists solely in-frame clones and lacks some. The repertoire includes 95,000 to 100,000 clones, approximately 84% of them detected once, and about 15% sits in the top ten. With 2 bases removed from V and 0 bases from J, the gap between germline ends came to 11 bases. Germline CDR1 reads SGHNT; CDR2 reads YYREEE (reference sequence). The CDR3 runs 15 residues. The TCR originated in an adult in good health. J is TRBJ1-1 and V is TRBV5-4, with D tentatively TRBD1 (5 bases). This specimen consisted of peripheral blood, obtained on day 0 of AZD1222 vaccination. The CDR3 loop is CASSLPTAMNTEAFF. CDR3 DNA: TGTGCCAGCAGCTTACCGACAGCCATGAACACTGAAGCTTTCTTT.